These 25 T cell receptor beta chains were all obtained from the same sample, sequenced in a study of cytomegalovirus exposure and HLA in healthy donors. In the PCR, 60 Vbeta and 13 Jbeta primers were used. Sequenced by immunoSEQ multiplex PCR; TCRdb stores in-frame clones only, minus some. This sample has some 95,000 clones; about 80% occur once, and the top ten carry about 7.3%. The sequenced sample consisted of PBMCs. The receptors derive from a man aged 25-45 years in good health and CMV-seronegative.

This clone appeared a single time. This chain connects TRBV5-4 to TRBJ2-7; D is perhaps TRBD2 (6 bases). This CDR3 has 14 amino acids. Germline V gives CDR1 SGHNT, CDR2 YYREEE (reference sequence). V lost 3 bases, J lost 3 bases, and 13 bases lay in between. The CDR3: CASSSDGSGYEQYF. CDR3 in DNA: TGTGCCAGCAGCTCCGACGGGAGCGGCTACGAGCAGTACTTC.

The chain recombines TRBV13 with TRBJ2-4, with TRBD1 identical over 7 bases. The CDR3 extends over 15 amino acids. V dropped 4 bases and J dropped 2; count of bases not matched to a gene: 5. CDR1 is PRHDT and CDR2 is FYEKMQ in the germline V gene (reference sequence). The CDR3 reads CASSSRDSSKNIQYF. CDR3 nucleotides: TGTGCCAGCAGCTCAAGGGACAGTTCCAAAAACATTCAGTACTTC.

This chain links TRBV25-1 with TRBJ2-2, with 9 nucleotides matching TRBD1. Germline V gives CDR1 MGHDK, CDR2 SYGVNS. The length of the CDR3 is 13 residues. V lost 7 bases and J lost 6; bases outside the gene matches: 3. The DNA of the CDR3 is TGTGCCAGCACCCGGACAGGGGCCGGGGAGCTGTTTTTT. Encoded protein: CASTRTGAGELFF. Variable domain in full (rest from reference TRBV25-1 and TRBJ2-2): EADIYQTPRYLVIGTGKKITLECSQTMGHDKMYWYQQDPGMELHLIHYSYGVNSTEKGDLSSESTVSRIRTEHFPLTLESARPSHTSQYLCASTRTGAGELFFGEGSRLTVL.

The chain combines TRBV2 with TRBJ2-5; tentative D call: TRBD1 (6 bases). The CDR3 contains 12 residues. Trimming took off 6 bases at V and 4 bases at J, with 9 bases between the two ends. Germline CDR1 is SNHLY and CDR2 is FYNNEI. This CDR3 reads CASRGQPETQYF. The DNA of the CDR3 is TGTGCCAGCAGAGGACAGCCAGAGACCCAGTACTTC.

The CDR3, as DNA: TGTGCCAGCAGCGTGGAGTACACCGGGGAGCTGTTTTTT. This translates into CASSVEYTGELFF. The chain recombines TRBV9 with TRBJ2-2; D is ambiguous. The germline V and J ends were trimmed by 2 bases and 3 bases, with 5 bases remaining between them. Per the germline V gene, CDR1 is SGDLS and CDR2 is YYNGEE. This CDR3 is built from 13 residues.

There are a few counts of this clone. The chain employs TRBV4-1 and TRBJ1-4, with D maybe TRBD1 (6 bases). Trimming cost V 1 base and J 5 bases, with 11 bases left between them. This CDR3 region has 15 residues. Germline V gene sequence: CDR1 MGHRA, CDR2 YSYEKL. The CDR3 here is CASSQAQGRNEKLFF. The CDR3 bases are TGCGCCAGCAGCCAAGCCCAGGGGCGGAATGAAAAACTGTTTTTT.

The genes are TRBV5-1 and TRBJ2-3; D possibly corresponds to TRBD1 (6 bases). The V end lost 3 bases, the J end lost 4 bases, and 18 bases lay between the germline ends. CDR1 and CDR2 (germline): SGHRS, YFSETQ. The CDR3 loop spans 16 amino acids. This chain's CDR3 is CASSSDGQPDADTQYF. The DNA for the CDR3 is TGCGCCAGCAGCTCCGACGGACAGCCTGACGCAGATACGCAGTATTTT.

This chain connects TRBV2 to TRBJ1-1, with D possibly matching TRBD1 (6 bases). This CDR3 contains 15 residues. Between the trimmed V and J ends, which lost 5 bases and 1 base, there was a span of 14 bases. Germline V CDR1 and CDR2: SNHLY, FYNNEI. CDR3 nucleotide sequence: TGTGCCAGCAGTCAACTTTCGGGACAGAACACTGAAGCTTTCTTT. This gives the protein CASSQLSGQNTEAFF.

CDR3 nucleotides: TGTGCCATCAGTGAGTCCGGGACAAACGAAAAACTGTTTTTT. As protein: CAISESGTNEKLFF. The chain couples TRBV10-3 to TRBJ1-4, with D possibly TRBD1 on 6 matching bases. Germline CDR1 is ENHRY and CDR2 is SYGVKD. This CDR3 has 14 residues. Deletions cut 0 bases from V and 8 bases from J, with 10 bases between.

The sample holds a few counts of this clone. The chain is built from TRBV11-2 and TRBJ1-5; TRBD1 is a possible D gene (5 bases). Germline V lookup: CDR1 SGHAT, CDR2 FQNNGV. V was cut by 1 base and J by 3 bases, with 7 bases left in between. The length of the CDR3 is 14 residues. For the CDR3, the DNA is TGTGCCAGCAGCTTAGGACAGCTCAATCAGCCCCAGCATTTT. It translates to CASSLGQLNQPQHF.

The V gene is TRBV6-5, the J gene TRBJ1-5; 10 nucleotides match TRBD1. The CDR3 is 14 residues long. In germline, CDR1 is MNHEY, CDR2 SVGAGI. The trim removed 4 bases at V and 5 bases at J, leaving 2 bases unmatched. This CDR3 is CASSSGQGYQPQHF. CDR3 DNA: TGTGCCAGCAGTTCGGGACAGGGGTATCAGCCCCAGCATTTT.

The chain is built from TRBV5-3 and TRBJ1-5; D unclear. TRBV5-3 is sorted into the ORF group, with uncertain function. V was pared by 3 bases and J by 2 bases, with 24 bases between. There are 19 residues in the CDR3. CDR3 amino acids: CARSSGLAGFGYGNQPQHF. CDR3 DNA: TGTGCCAGAAGCTCTGGGTTGGCCGGGTTTGGTTATGGCAATCAGCCCCAGCATTTT.

The chain couples TRBV5-1 to TRBJ2-7, with 10 bases aligning to TRBD2. Germline V gene data show CDR1 as SGHRS and CDR2 as YFSETQ. With V trimmed by 1 base and J by 3 bases, 1 base remained unmatched. This CDR3 has 14 amino acids. The CDR3 here is CASSLTSGIYEQYF. DNA for the CDR3: TGCGCCAGCAGCTTGACTAGCGGGATCTACGAGCAGTACTTC. Using reference TRBV5-1 and TRBJ2-7 for the parts outside the CDR3, the full variable domain is KAGVTQTPRYLIKTRGQQVTLSCSPISGHRSVSWYQQTPGQGLQFLFEYFSETQRNKGNFPGRFSGRQFSNSRSEMNVSTLELGDSALYLCASSLTSGIYEQYFGPGTRLTVT.

J is TRBJ2-1 and V is TRBV10-3; D perhaps matches TRBD2 (5 bases). CDR3 length equals 15 residues. Trimming cost V 0 bases and J 7 bases, with 13 bases left between them. Germline CDR1 reads ENHRY; CDR2 reads SYGVKD. CDR3 DNA sequence: TGTGCCATCAGTGAGTCGAGGGCTTCTTCGAATGAGCAGTTCTTC. This encodes CAISESRASSNEQFF.

Written as DNA, the CDR3 is TGTGCCACCAGCAGAGACCCTGGGAATGTGGGGGCTATCAATCAGCCCCAGCATTTT. Translating gives CATSRDPGNVGAINQPQHF. This sequence joins TRBV15 and TRBJ1-5, with D possibly matching TRBD1 (6 bases). Germline V lookup: CDR1 LNHNV, CDR2 YYDKDF (reference sequence). The CDR3 runs to 19 residues. Between the trimmed V and J ends, which lost 0 bases and 3 bases, there was a span of 21 bases. The variable domain in full, completed from reference TRBV15 and TRBJ1-5, reads DAMVIQNPRYQVTQFGKPVTLSCSQTLNHNVMYWYQQKSSQAPKLLFHYYDKDFNNEADTPDNFQSRRPNTSFCFLDIRSPGLGDTAMYLCATSRDPGNVGAINQPQHFGDGTRLSIL.

The chain carries TRBV28 and TRBJ1-4; D is undetermined. Germline V gene data show CDR1 as MDHEN and CDR2 as SYDVKM. The CDR3 totals 15 residues. The V end lost 4 bases, the J end lost 0 bases, and 9 bases lay between the germline ends. The CDR3 spells CASSSGGATNEKLFF. For the CDR3, the DNA is TGTGCCAGCAGTTCAGGAGGTGCAACTAATGAAAAACTGTTTTTT.

In this sample, this clone turned up a few times. The chain links TRBV7-9 to TRBJ1-1; perhaps TRBD1 as D (6 bases). V gave up 5 bases and J gave up 9 bases, with 13 bases separating them. Germline V CDR1 and CDR2: SEHNR, FQNEAQ (reference sequence). There are 12 residues in the CDR3. CDR3 loop: CASSLTDRQAFF. The CDR3 DNA reads TGTGCCAGCAGCCTAACCGACAGGCAAGCTTTCTTT.

This clone was found once. The chain uses TRBV5-1 and TRBJ2-2; 7 bases line up with TRBD1. The CDR3 covers 17 residues. After removal of 4 bases from V and 1 base from J, the junction contained 10 bases not matched to a gene. Germline values: CDR1 SGHRS, CDR2 YFSETQ. The CDR3 spells CASSLRSGQQNTGELFF. DNA for the CDR3: TGCGCCAGCAGCCTGCGGTCGGGACAGCAGAACACCGGGGAGCTGTTTTTT.

This clone is labeled medium-sized (0.01 to 0.1%). The chain joins TRBV29-1 to TRBJ2-6; D is uncertain. The CDR3 covers 15 residues. Trimming shortened V by 0 bases and J by 0 bases, and 6 bases separated the two germline ends. Germline-derived CDR1 and CDR2 are SQVTM and ANQGSEA. The CDR3 DNA reads TGCAGCGTTGAAGACAGACTCTCTGGGGCCAACGTCCTGACTTTC. Translating gives CSVEDRLSGANVLTF. Together with reference TRBV29-1 and TRBJ2-6, the CDR3 gives the full variable domain: SAVISQKPSRDICQRGTSLTIQCQVDSQVTMMFWYRQQPGQSLTLIATANQGSEATYESGFVIDKFPISRPNLTFSTLTVSNMSPEDSSIYLCSVEDRLSGANVLTFGAGSRLTVL.

The V call is TRBV25-1, the J call TRBJ2-7; a weak D match, TRBD1 (5 bases). The CDR3 has 13 residues. Trimming took 7 bases from V and 2 from J, leaving 12 bases between them. From germline, CDR1 is MGHDK and CDR2 SYGVNS. The CDR3 here is CASNAGHAYEQYF. The CDR3 nucleotides are TGTGCCAGCAACGCAGGGCATGCCTACGAGCAGTACTTC.

This chain connects TRBV7-9 to TRBJ2-1, with TRBD1 identical over 8 bases. V dropped 5 bases and J dropped 13; count of bases not matched to a gene: 7. This CDR3 comprises 12 residues. Germline lookup yields CDR1 SEHNR and CDR2 FQNEAQ (reference sequence). The CDR3 protein is CASSKPGGEQFF. DNA for the CDR3: TGTGCCAGCAGCAAACCAGGGGGCGAACAGTTCTTC.

The J gene is TRBJ2-3, the V gene TRBV5-1; 9 bases are shared with TRBD1. CDR3 length equals 16 residues. The J segment lost 4 bases and the V segment lost 2 bases, leaving 8 bases of the junction unmatched. The germline V gene has CDR1 SGHRS and CDR2 YFSETQ. The CDR3 loop reads CASSFKQGASADTQYF. The CDR3 nucleotides read TGCGCCAGCAGCTTCAAACAGGGGGCGTCGGCAGATACGCAGTATTTT.

The chain joins TRBV2 to TRBJ2-2, with TRBD1 matching 7 bases. This CDR3 region has 14 residues. Trimming cost V 10 bases and J 6 bases; bases outside gene matches: 11. Germline loops: CDR1 SNHLY, CDR2 FYNNEI. DNA of the CDR3: TGTGCCACCAGAACCGGGACAGTGCCCGGGGAGCTGTTTTTT. Translated, it gives CATRTGTVPGELFF.

This clone was seen only once. This rearrangement joins TRBV7-3 to TRBJ1-3, with a weak D call TRBD1 (6 bases). The V end was cut by 4 bases, the J end by 4 bases, with 8 bases between. From germline, CDR1 is SGHTA and CDR2 FQGTGA. The CDR3 is 13 amino acids. CDR3 coding DNA: TGTGCCAGCAGCTCCCAGGGGGGAAACACCATATATTTT. It codes for CASSSQGGNTIYF. Together with reference TRBV7-3 and TRBJ1-3, the CDR3 gives the full variable domain: GAGVSQTPSNKVTEKGKYVELRCDPISGHTALYWYRQSLGQGPEFLIYFQGTGAADDSGLPNDRFFAVRPEGSVSTLKIQRTERGDSAVYLCASSSQGGNTIYFGEGSWLTVV.

The chain links TRBV6-6 to TRBJ1-1; 10 bases line up with TRBD1. CDR3 length equals 16 residues. Germline values: CDR1 MNHNY, CDR2 SVGAGI (reference sequence). Trimming at V came to 2 bases and at J to 1 base, leaving 4 bases not matched to a gene. CDR3 protein: CASSYGDRGANTEAFF. In nucleotides, the CDR3 is TGTGCCAGCAGTTACGGGGACAGGGGCGCGAACACTGAAGCTTTCTTT.